The source of this T cell receptor (beta chain) is a study of blood T cell repertoires in COVID-19. The data were produced by immunoSEQ multiplex PCR, yet TCRdb's version contains in-frame clones alone and is incomplete. In the table there are about 430,000 clones, 85% to 90% of which are singletons. Source material: PBMCs or T cells enriched from blood (not recorded which). The sequence was collected from a man aged 30-40 years who had recovered from COVID-19.

CDR3 sequence: CASSLQGLSTEAFF. CDR3 nucleotides: TGCGCCAGCAGCTTACAGGGGCTAAGCACTGAAGCTTTCTTT. The chain combines TRBV5-1 with TRBJ1-1, with TRBD1 matching 7 bases. From germline, CDR1 is SGHRS and CDR2 YFSETQ. Trimming cost V 2 bases and J 4 bases; bases outside gene matches: 5. This CDR3 has 14 amino acids.